These 7 T cell receptor beta chains share one sample of origin, sequenced in a study of siplizumab effects on memory and regulatory T cells. TCRdb's table, derived via immunoSEQ multiplex PCR, lists solely in-frame clones and lacks some. The sample holds about 56,000 clones, over 95% seen once. Sequencing used naive CD8+ T cells sorted from blood. These receptors came from a human donor in good health.

The chain employs TRBV4-1 and TRBJ2-7; tentative D call: TRBD2 (5 bases). The CDR3 is made up of 15 amino acids. Germline V gene sequence: CDR1 MGHRA, CDR2 YSYEKL. The V end was cut by 1 base, the J end by 1 base, with 11 bases between. The CDR3 DNA sequence: TGCGCCAGCAGCCAAGCATCAAGCGGATCCTACGAGCAGTACTTC. Encoded protein: CASSQASSGSYEQYF.

The CDR3 sequence is CASTPLGGSYEQYF. In DNA form, the CDR3 reads TGTGCCAGCACCCCCCTCGGCGGGAGCTACGAGCAGTACTTC. V gene TRBV28 combines with J gene TRBJ2-7; 7 bases align to TRBD2. V trimming: 7 bases; J trimming: 3 bases; junction bases outside the gene matches: 9. The CDR3 is 14 amino acids. Germline CDR1 and CDR2: MDHEN and SYDVKM.

The chain combines TRBV11-1 with TRBJ1-2; D is perhaps TRBD1 (6 bases). The V gene's germline CDR1 is SGHAT and CDR2 FQDESV (reference sequence). The CDR3 is 13 amino acids. The V end was cut by 9 bases, the J end by 2 bases, with 13 bases between. CDR3 sequence reads: CASSDSFNYGYTF. As DNA, the CDR3 is TGTGCCAGTTCGGACAGTTTCAACTATGGCTACACCTTC.

V usage is TRBV2 and J usage is TRBJ2-3; TRBD2 matches 12 bases. The CDR3 consists of 15 residues. Germline CDR1 SNHLY, CDR2 FYNNEI. V shed 4 bases and J 3 bases; nucleotides not matched to a gene: 2. CDR3 amino acids: CASSGLAGVTDTQYF. Written as DNA, the CDR3 is TGTGCCAGCAGTGGACTAGCGGGAGTAACAGATACGCAGTATTTT.

The chain combines TRBV10-3 with TRBJ2-3; TRBD1 is a possible D gene (6 bases). The CDR3 length is 16 residues. The V end was cut by 3 bases, the J end by 0 bases, with 13 bases between. Per germline, CDR1 ENHRY and CDR2 SYGVKD. This CDR3 reads CAISETRQASTDTQYF. As DNA, the CDR3 is TGTGCCATCAGTGAAACAAGACAGGCGAGCACAGATACGCAGTATTTT.

V is TRBV7-6 and J is TRBJ2-7; 7 bases line up with TRBD2. There are 12 residues in the CDR3. Germline CDR1 SGHVS, CDR2 FNYEAQ. V dropped 8 bases and J dropped 5; count of bases not matched to a gene: 6. The CDR3 loop reads CASSRGFNEQYF. Written as DNA, the CDR3 is TGTGCCAGCTCGCGGGGGTTCAACGAGCAGTACTTC.

The V gene is TRBV9, the J gene TRBJ2-7; no reliable D call. The CDR3 is 13 residues long. Trimming took 3 bases from V and 0 from J, leaving 7 bases between them. CDR1 SGDLS and CDR2 YYNGEE come from the germline V gene. CDR3 DNA: TGTGCCAGCAGCGCAAGCATCTCCTACGAGCAGTACTTC. Translating gives CASSASISYEQYF.